The 20 T cell receptor beta chains reported below all come from one sample, sequenced in a study of radiotherapy plus CTLA-4 blockade in lung cancer. Generated by immunoSEQ multiplex PCR, the TCRdb table keeps only in-frame clones and is missing some. The table includes roughly 130,000 clones, approximately 90% detected once. This specimen was peripheral blood, taken from a patient treated with radiotherapy plus ipilimumab. Receptors were obtained from a human donor with non-small cell lung cancer that progressed on radiotherapy plus ipilimumab.

The chain combines TRBV10-3 with TRBJ2-2, with a possible D match to TRBD2 (6 bases). CDR1 ENHRY and CDR2 SYGVKD come from the germline V gene. V was clipped by 6 bases and J by 2 bases, with 10 bases between them. This CDR3 is 14 amino acids long. The CDR3 is CAISRDSNTGELFF. CDR3 in DNA: TGTGCCATCAGCCGGGACTCCAACACCGGGGAGCTGTTTTTT.

The chain combines TRBV7-2 with TRBJ2-7; 9 bases align to TRBD1. CDR3 length: 13 amino acids. V lost 5 bases, J lost 9 bases, and 8 bases stayed unmatched. Germline CDR1 and CDR2: SGHTA and FQGNSA. CDR3 coding DNA: TGTGCCAGCAGCCCGGGACAGGGAGGATGGCAGTACTTC. Encoded protein: CASSPGQGGWQYF.

This clone occurred once. The rearrangement links TRBV5-1 to TRBJ2-5, with D unresolved. This CDR3 has 12 amino acids. In germline, CDR1 is SGHRS, CDR2 YFSETQ. Trimming removed 0 bases from V and 5 bases from J, with 5 bases in between. The CDR3 region is CASSLGSETQYF. As DNA, the CDR3 is TGCGCCAGCAGCTTGGGTAGCGAGACCCAGTACTTC.

This clone was recorded only once. The chain couples TRBV6-1 to TRBJ2-3, with TRBD2 identical over 8 bases. The CDR3 length is 15 residues. CDR1 MNHNS and CDR2 SASEGT come from the germline V gene. V dropped 5 bases and J dropped 4; count of bases not matched to a gene: 8. CDR3 DNA sequence: TGTGCCAGCAGTTCGTCTAGCGGGTTTTCAGATACGCAGTATTTT. It codes for CASSSSSGFSDTQYF.

V gene TRBV18 combines with J gene TRBJ2-7; the match to TRBD1 covers 12 bases. This CDR3 is 15 amino acids long. Trimming cost V 3 bases and J 6 bases; bases outside gene matches: 6. Germline assignment: CDR1 KGHSH and CDR2 LQKENI. The CDR3 nucleotides read TGTGCCAGCTCACCTACCGGGACAGGGGGCTCCGAGCAGTACTTC. It codes for CASSPTGTGGSEQYF. The complete variable domain, with remaining parts taken from reference TRBV18 and TRBJ2-7, reads NAGVMQNPRHLVRRRGQEARLRCSPMKGHSHVYWYRQLPEEGLKFMVYLQKENIIDESGMPKERFSAEFPKEGPSILRIQQVVRGDSAAYFCASSPTGTGGSEQYFGPGTRLTVT.

The gene calls are TRBV6-1 and TRBJ2-1; possibly TRBD1 or TRBD2 for D (5 bases each). Germline CDR1 is MNHNS and CDR2 is SASEGT. Trimming pared 0 bases from V and 10 bases from J, leaving 16 bases between. The CDR3 has 15 residues. The CDR3 loop is CASSEAGTGRWEQFF. CDR3 nucleotides: TGTGCCAGCAGTGAAGCTGGGACGGGGCGCTGGGAGCAGTTCTTC.

V gene TRBV10-3 combines with J gene TRBJ2-5; D is unresolved. CDR1 ENHRY and CDR2 SYGVKD come from the germline V gene. The CDR3 is 13 amino acids. V was trimmed by 4 bases and J by 2 bases, leaving 8 bases between them. For the CDR3, the DNA is TGTGCCATCAGTGTGTTGCGACAAGAGACCCAGTACTTC. The encoded protein is CAISVLRQETQYF.

The CDR3 DNA is TGTGCCAGCAGCTATGGGACAGGGGGCCTCTACGAGCAGTACTTC. Its protein is CASSYGTGGLYEQYF. The chain combines TRBV7-8 with TRBJ2-7; TRBD1 matches 12 bases. Germline loops: CDR1 SGHVS, CDR2 FQNEAQ. The J segment lost 3 bases and the V segment lost 4 bases, leaving 4 bases of the junction unmatched. The CDR3 length is 15 residues.

The chain has TRBV7-9 and TRBJ2-2; TRBD2 agrees at 9 bases. V shed 4 bases and J 4 bases; nucleotides not matched to a gene: 7. Germline V gives CDR1 SEHNR, CDR2 FQNEAQ (reference sequence). The CDR3 spans 16 residues. The chain's CDR3 is CASSWLAGPATGELFF. The CDR3 bases are TGTGCCAGCAGCTGGCTAGCGGGACCGGCCACCGGGGAGCTGTTTTTT.

Concerning this clone itself: At one of its ends the junction is not consistent with the germline gene, which may arise from a read error. The chain carries TRBV7-2 and TRBJ1-1; no clear D gene. The CDR3 sequence is 15 residues long. The germline CDR1 and CDR2 sequences are SGHTA and FQGNSA. CDR3 loop: CASSPGLSMNTEAFF. In nucleotides, the CDR3 is TGTGCTAGCAGCCCGGGTTTGTCCATGAACACTGAAGCTTTCTTT.

The chain recombines TRBV7-9 with TRBJ1-6; D gene unclear. The V end lost 1 base, the J end lost 6 bases, and 7 bases lay between the germline ends. The CDR3 has 14 amino acids. Germline loops: CDR1 SEHNR, CDR2 FQNEAQ (reference sequence). The CDR3 here is CASSLEGVNSPLHF. CDR3 nucleotides: TGTGCCAGCAGCTTAGAGGGTGTTAATTCACCCCTCCACTTT.

The chain carries TRBV7-9 and TRBJ1-1; TRBD1 might be the D (6 bases). The CDR3 length is 13 residues. Trimming took off 5 bases at V and 1 base at J, with 8 bases between the two ends. CDR1 is SEHNR, CDR2 FQNEAQ, per germline (reference sequence). Here the CDR3 reads CASSNRENTEAFF. The CDR3 DNA reads TGTGCCAGCAGCAACAGGGAGAACACTGAAGCTTTCTTT.

This chain joins TRBV6-6 and TRBJ2-1, with 7 bases lining up with TRBD1. The CDR3 totals 15 residues. Germline assignment: CDR1 MNHNY and CDR2 SVGAGI (reference sequence). V trimming: 4 bases; J trimming: 8 bases; junction bases outside the gene matches: 11. The CDR3 sequence is CASSSGQAYVDEQFF. DNA of the CDR3: TGTGCCAGCAGTTCCGGACAGGCTTATGTGGATGAGCAGTTCTTC.

V is TRBV5-6 and J is TRBJ1-3, with 7 bases aligning to TRBD1. The J segment lost 0 bases and the V segment lost 4 bases, leaving 4 bases of the junction unmatched. CDR3 length equals 15 residues. Germline CDR1 is SGHDT and CDR2 is YYEEEE. For the CDR3, the DNA is TGTGCCAGCAGCGAGGGACAGAGCTCTGGAAACACCATATATTTT. Translated, it gives CASSEGQSSGNTIYF. Full variable domain (outside the CDR3, taken from reference TRBV5-6 and TRBJ1-3): DAGVTQSPTHLIKTRGQQVTLRCSPKSGHDTVSWYQQALGQGPQFIFQYYEEEERQRGNFPDRFSGHQFPNYSSELNVNALLLGDSALYLCASSEGQSSGNTIYFGEGSWLTVV.

The rearrangement joins TRBV15 to TRBJ1-4, with 12 bases fitting TRBD1. Germline loops: CDR1 LNHNV, CDR2 YYDKDF (reference sequence). The CDR3 is made up of 16 amino acids. V was pared by 4 bases and J by 7 bases, with 7 bases of the junction left unmatched. CDR3 sequence: CATSTGQGAIFEKLFF. The CDR3 region has the DNA TGTGCCACCAGCACGGGACAGGGGGCGATCTTTGAAAAACTGTTTTTT.

This chain joins TRBV10-1 and TRBJ2-7; the D call may be TRBD1 or TRBD2 (5 bases each). Germline CDR1 and CDR2: WNHNN and SYGVQD (reference sequence). With 4 bases removed from V and 2 bases from J, the gap between germline ends came to 9 bases. The CDR3 sequence is 13 residues long. Here the CDR3 DNA reads TGCGCCAGCAGTGGGGACGGGGCCTACGAGCAGTACTTC. Translation gives CASSGDGAYEQYF.

The V call is TRBV10-3, the J call TRBJ1-2; D is unresolved. The CDR3 runs to 15 residues. Per the germline V gene, CDR1 is ENHRY and CDR2 is SYGVKD. V lost 3 bases and J 0 bases, leaving 11 bases between the germline ends. The CDR3 region has the DNA TGTGCCATCAGTGATGGAGTTTTAGCTAACTATGGCTACACCTTC. Translation gives CAISDGVLANYGYTF.

The chain combines TRBV6-6 with TRBJ1-5; no definite D call. V dropped 0 bases and J dropped 5 bases, with 5 bases sitting between them. CDR3 length: 13 amino acids. Germline V gene lookup returns CDR1 MNHNY and CDR2 SVGAGI (reference sequence). CDR3 region: CASSYSDHQPQHF. The CDR3, as DNA: TGTGCCAGCAGTTACTCGGATCATCAGCCCCAGCATTTT.

The chain carries TRBV10-3 and TRBJ2-5; TRBD2 matches 10 bases. Germline assignment: CDR1 ENHRY and CDR2 SYGVKD. This CDR3 region has 18 residues. Trimming took 5 bases from V and 3 from J; bases not matched to a gene: 15. The CDR3 region is CAISQPLGQAGGEETQYF. CDR3 sequence (DNA): TGTGCCATCAGTCAACCCTTGGGCCAAGCGGGAGGGGAAGAGACCCAGTACTTC.

This clone was seen only once. This CDR3 is CASSLNKRGETQYF. DNA for the CDR3: TGCGCCAGCAGCTTGAACAAGCGGGGGGAGACCCAGTACTTC. The rearrangement links TRBV5-1 to TRBJ2-5; 8 nucleotides align to TRBD2. CDR3 length: 14 residues. Trimming removed 1 base from V and 5 bases from J; junction bases left unmatched: 4. Germline lookup yields CDR1 SGHRS and CDR2 YFSETQ.